The text below deals with one T cell receptor (beta chain). Its antigen is currently not known. Base qualities are missing; no much larger clone stands one base away. Enrolling through a virtual design, the prospective study's participants ranged in age from roughly 18 to 95 years and lived across about two dozen United States geographic areas. To assign participants to cohorts, the prospective study relied on clinical history that participants themselves reported in a screening survey and a study questionnaire. ImmuneRACE Cohort 3 recovered participants were defined by two consecutive negative NP/OP PCR tests, healthcare professional clearance, or symptom resolution. Mobile phlebotomists in the prospective study collected whole blood, serum and a nasopharyngeal or oropharyngeal swab from every participant. Prospective study participants could optionally give additional blood draws and questionnaires over an approximately 2-month period. Before DNA extraction, prospective study blood samples were shipped either frozen or at room temperature.

TCRbeta CDR3 regions were amplified from genomic DNA by means of the immunoSEQ Assay, a bias-controlled multiplex PCR. In the source study's methods: Within the assay, amplification of reference gene primers was used to estimate how many nucleated cells each sample contained. To quantify the absolute abundance of each unique TCRbeta CDR3 rearrangement, sequence reads were collapsed and filtered. For each sample, productive Simpson clonality was calculated as the square root of Simpson's diversity index across productive rearrangements. Entries here come from immuneACCESS through TCRdb and include only in-frame sequences with V and J called. Some clones fail to appear in such tables; in the studies checked, an unresolved V gene covers under half of the shortfall, and the cause of the remainder is unknown. Clone size and V and J calls were adopted from that table, with D and trimming inferred from the DNA. The sample table records 250,000 or so clones; roughly nine tenths of these occur just once. The ten largest clones represent 11% of the sample.

These data are taken from a study of blood T cell repertoires in COVID-19 (dated by TCRdb to the early 2020s). Context from the whole study: Collaborator samples came from the United States, Italy and Spain and covered acute and convalescent phases of COVID-19. The repertoires were made available in a free public database intended to serve as a resource for research on the immune response to SARS-CoV-2. The sample metadata nearly always contained a de-identified subject ID, COVID-19 status, age in years and sex. Deeply sampled blood TCRbeta repertoires from subjects exposed to, actively infected with, or recovered from COVID-19 were included in the dataset. Where available, HLA class I and class II types were taken from metadata supplied by the sample provider and were not determined by assay-based typing. The samples were drawn from the first 160 participants of the ongoing ImmuneRACE study and from some 1,300 subjects provided by 6 global collaborators. The material from the prospective study consisted of cDNA or gDNA derived from T cells, B-cell-depleted T cells, or PBMCs. Broad study findings and their caveats: Clinical and demographic metadata were provided uncurated, with the amount varying by source and participant.

Sequenced material: PBMCs or T cells enriched from blood (not recorded which). The TCR sequence derives from a man younger than 45 who had recovered from COVID-19.

The nucleotide sequence is given as TGTGCCAGCAGCCCCCGGACGGGAATAATGAAAAGGCTGTTTTTT. Translated, this gives CASSPRTGIMKRLFF. The V gene is TRBV5-8 and the J gene is TRBJ1-4, with the identity of the D gene unclear. For CDR1 and CDR2, the germline V gene lists SGHTS and YDEGEE. The CDR3 sequence holds 15 residues, the cysteine and phenylalanine included. The DNA shown is the 45-base CDR3, in frame from base 1. V was cut back by 4 bases and J by 14 bases, leaving a gap of 24 bases between them.